One and the same sample provided the 8 T cell receptor beta chains below, sequenced in a study of shared clonotypes between healthy human individuals. TCRdb keeps only in-frame clones here, not all; method: immunoSEQ multiplex PCR. The data contain about 100,000 clones, roughly 50% of them singletons. Sequences were obtained from PBMCs. Receptors were obtained from a woman in her forties in good health. Some clones in this sample may be carry-over from other donors' samples.

The chain carries TRBV5-4 and TRBJ2-1; 7 nucleotides line up with TRBD2. This CDR3 contains 14 residues. With V trimmed by 1 base and J by 3 bases, 1 base remained unmatched. Germline V lookup: CDR1 SGHNT, CDR2 YYREEE (reference sequence). The CDR3 reads CASSLRGSYNEQFF. CDR3 nucleotide sequence: TGTGCCAGCAGCTTGCGCGGGAGCTACAATGAGCAGTTCTTC.

The chain is built from TRBV28 and TRBJ1-5; no firm D call. Germline CDR1 reads MDHEN; CDR2 reads SYDVKM. CDR3 length: 11 residues. Trimming pared 6 bases from V and 11 bases from J, leaving 11 bases between. As DNA, the CDR3 is TGTGCCAGCAGATCGAGTGAGTCCCAGCATTTT. Protein sequence: CASRSSESQHF.

The chain recombines TRBV14 with TRBJ2-5, with 8 bases lining up with TRBD1. The CDR3 runs to 15 residues. Trimming cost V 0 bases and J 1 base; bases outside gene matches: 1. Germline V lookup: CDR1 SGHDN, CDR2 FVKESK. The CDR3 protein is CASSQEQGGQETQYF. The CDR3 DNA reads TGTGCCAGCAGCCAAGAACAGGGGGGCCAAGAGACCCAGTACTTC.

The CDR3 loop is CASNGPYEQYF. CDR3 bases: TGTGCCAGCAACGGCCCCTACGAGCAGTACTTC. The chain is built from TRBV6-5 and TRBJ2-7; no definite D call. In germline, CDR1 is MNHEY, CDR2 SVGAGI. V gave up 7 bases and J gave up 2 bases, with 6 bases separating them. This CDR3 spans 11 amino acids.

This clone was recorded many times. The sample carries other DNA sequences with the same CDR3. V and J are TRBV2 and TRBJ1-2; 10 nucleotides line up with TRBD1. The CDR3 is made up of 13 amino acids. Germline V gene lookup returns CDR1 SNHLY and CDR2 FYNNEI. After removal of 7 bases from V and 5 bases from J, the junction contained 4 bases not matched to a gene. The CDR3 nucleotides read TGTGCCAGCAAGGCGGACAGGGGGTATGGCTACACCTTC. Translating gives CASKADRGYGYTF. Based on the CDR3 plus reference TRBV2 and TRBJ1-2, the full variable domain is EPEVTQTPSHQVTQMGQEVILRCVPISNHLYFYWYRQILGQKVEFLVSFYNNEISEKSEIFDDQFSVERPDGSNFTLKIRSTKLEDSAMYFCASKADRGYGYTFGSGTRLTVV.

By frequency in the sample, this clone is medium-sized. This chain connects TRBV4-3 to TRBJ1-1, with D maybe TRBD1 (6 bases). Germline V CDR1 and CDR2: LGHNA, YSLEER. The CDR3 is 15 amino acids. V was shortened by 0 bases and J by 4 bases, with 12 bases between the two germline ends. In nucleotides, the CDR3 is TGCGCCAGCAGCCAAGATAACAGGGCAGGCACTGAAGCTTTCTTT. As protein: CASSQDNRAGTEAFF.

The chain has TRBV4-1 and TRBJ2-1; the D call may be TRBD1 or TRBD2 (7 bases each). Trimming left V 4 bases short and J 0 bases short, with 10 bases between. Per germline, CDR1 MGHRA and CDR2 YSYEKL. The CDR3 spans 15 residues. CDR3 DNA sequence: TGCGCCAGCAGCCCAGGGGGGGGCTCCTACAATGAGCAGTTCTTC. It encodes CASSPGGGSYNEQFF.

The V gene is TRBV2, the J gene TRBJ2-5; TRBD1 aligns across 7 bases. The DNA matches TRBJ2-7 better at its end, which makes the J call doubtful. CDR3 length equals 13 residues. Germline V lookup: CDR1 SNHLY, CDR2 FYNNEI. CDR3 nucleotide sequence: TGTGCCAGCACCCCGGGACAGACCTACGAGCAGTACTTC. The encoded protein is CASTPGQTYEQYF.